The 6 T cell receptor beta chains given below trace back to one sample, sequenced in a study of T cell changes during pregnancy in multiple sclerosis. Profiled with immunoSEQ multiplex PCR; TCRdb holds only in-frame clones, not every one. Among about 26,000 clones, about 88% were seen once, and the ten largest hold approximately 16%. Sequencing used CD8+ T cells from peripheral blood mononuclear cells, obtained in the second trimester of pregnancy. The source is a female donor with multiple sclerosis, enrolled in a pregnancy study.

This chain connects TRBV28 to TRBJ2-2; 7 bases match TRBD1. Per germline, CDR1 MDHEN and CDR2 SYDVKM. The CDR3 covers 15 residues. The V and J ends lost 5 bases and 6 bases, in that order; junction bases with no gene match: 9. DNA for the CDR3: TGTGCCAGCAGTGTCGGGACAGAGGATTCCGGGGAGCTGTTTTTT. Its translation is CASSVGTEDSGELFF.

This clone was observed once. The gene calls are TRBV7-9 and TRBJ2-5; 7 nucleotides align to TRBD1. The CDR3 is made up of 13 amino acids. J gave up 5 bases and V 2 bases, and 2 bases lay outside the gene matches. Germline V CDR1 and CDR2: SEHNR, FQNEAQ (reference sequence). The CDR3 DNA sequence: TGTGCCAGCAGCTTACTACAGGGGGAGACCCAGTACTTC. This translates into CASSLLQGETQYF.

The chain couples TRBV14 to TRBJ2-5; D is undetermined. V lost 1 base and J lost 2, with 5 bases in between. The germline gives CDR1 SGHDN, CDR2 FVKESK. There are 13 residues in the CDR3. The CDR3 loop is CASSQGQQETQYF. CDR3 in DNA: TGTGCCAGCAGCCAAGGCCAGCAAGAGACCCAGTACTTC.

The gene calls are TRBV19 and TRBJ2-6, with no clear D. The CDR3 length is 13 residues. The V gene lost 11 bases and the J gene lost 0 bases, with 8 bases spanning the gap. CDR1 LNHDA and CDR2 SQIVND come from the germline V gene (reference sequence). CDR3 nucleotides: TGTGCCGGCGGTAGCTCTGGGGCCAACGTCCTGACTTTC. Protein product: CAGGSSGANVLTF. Full variable domain (remainder filled in from reference TRBV19 and TRBJ2-6): DGGITQSPKYLFRKEGQNVTLSCEQNLNHDAMYWYRQDPGQGLRLIYYSQIVNDFQKGDIAEGYSVSREKKESFPLTVTSAQKNPTAFYLCAGGSSGANVLTFGAGSRLTVL.

The rearrangement links TRBV27 to TRBJ2-1, with 10 bases fitting TRBD2. Germline V CDR1 and CDR2: MNHEY, SMNVEV (reference sequence). The CDR3 loop spans 17 amino acids. Trimming cost V 7 bases and J 0 bases; bases outside gene matches: 9. CDR3 in amino acids: CASTPVASGSSYNEQFF. The CDR3 DNA is TGTGCCAGCACCCCCGTGGCTAGCGGGAGCTCCTACAATGAGCAGTTCTTC.

The CDR3 region has the DNA TGTGCCAGCGGGCTTCACGAGCAGTACTTC. This encodes CASGLHEQYF. The chain recombines TRBV7-9 with TRBJ2-7; D not resolved. V was clipped by 8 bases and J by 5 bases, with 7 bases between them. This CDR3 region has 10 residues. Germline CDR1 reads SEHNR; CDR2 reads FQNEAQ (reference sequence).